This TCR beta chain was sequenced in a study of T cell responses to AZD1222 COVID-19 vaccine. General study findings and limits: Breadth and depth of Spike-specific TCRs rose after two AZD1222 doses. There were mostly white British donors and more females than males, and clonal diversity was possibly underestimated. None of the repertoires were sampled until the peak T cell response had passed. Baseline seropositivity characterized only a handful of AZD1222 recipients.

Sequencing was performed with immunoSEQ multiplex PCR; in TCRdb, only in-frame clones are kept and a portion is missing. The sample carries approximately 200,000 clones, 75% to 90% recorded once. V lost 3 bases and J lost 1, with 15 bases in between. The CDR3 is 17 amino acids. CDR1 is LNHDA and CDR2 is SQIVND in the germline V gene (reference sequence). Remarks on this clone: Its antigen is unidentified.

The clonotype comes from an adult in good health. The V call is TRBV19, the J call TRBJ2-2; the D gene could be TRBD1 or TRBD2 (5 bases each). The material sequenced was peripheral blood, taken on day 0 of MenACWY control vaccination. In nucleotides, the CDR3 is TGTGCCAGTAGTATGGTGGGAGTCGGACAGAACACCGGGGAGCTGTTTTTT. This gives the protein CASSMVGVGQNTGELFF.